One sample yielded the 20 T cell receptor beta chains listed below, sequenced in a study of graft-versus-host responses after intestinal transplantation (dated by TCRdb to the early 2020s). Their recognized antigens are unknown. Read against the paper, the sample's time point label means: cells obtained before transplantation from donor or recipient. The library was built by means of the immunoSEQ multiplex PCR assay. TCRdb limited this immuneACCESS table to in-frame rearrangements with V and J called. A share of clones is missing; checked studies link under half to unresolved V genes, and the rest is unexplained. This sample is represented by approximately 130,000 clones; 90% to 95% of them were singletons. The ten largest make up about 0.16% of the sample. Sequences were derived from unstimulated CD4+ T cells sorted from spleen or lymph node cells, sampled before intestinal transplant. These receptors originate from a human donor who received an intestinal transplant.

The J gene is TRBJ2-1, the V gene TRBV25-1; TRBD1 aligns across 8 bases. The V and J ends lost 4 bases and 6 bases, in that order; junction bases with no gene match: 5. CDR3 size: 14 residues. CDR1 MGHDK and CDR2 SYGVNS come from the germline V gene. In nucleotides, the CDR3 is TGTGCCAGCAGTGGTCAGGGGGCTACCAATGAGCAGTTCTTC. It is translated as CASSGQGATNEQFF.

This sequence joins TRBV5-1 and TRBJ2-1, with 10 bases fitting TRBD2. With V trimmed by 5 bases and J by 2 bases, 1 base remained unmatched. The CDR3 extends over 14 amino acids. Germline assignment: CDR1 SGHRS and CDR2 YFSETQ. For the CDR3, the DNA is TGCGCCAGCAGGAGCGGGGGGGCCTACAATGAGCAGTTCTTC. It specifies CASRSGGAYNEQFF.

The chain links TRBV19 to TRBJ2-1; 7 nucleotides align to TRBD1. CDR1 and CDR2 from the germline V gene are LNHDA and SQIVND (reference sequence). The ends lost 7 bases at V and 0 bases at J; junction bases unmatched: 0. The CDR3 contains 13 residues. The CDR3 here is CASKGASYNEQFF. The CDR3 DNA reads as TGTGCCAGTAAGGGGGCCTCCTACAATGAGCAGTTCTTC.

V gene TRBV6-1 combines with J gene TRBJ1-1; D is uncertain. The V gene's germline CDR1 is MNHNS and CDR2 SASEGT. V was pared by 5 bases and J by 0 bases, with 10 bases between. The CDR3 has 14 residues. DNA of the CDR3: TGTGCCAGCAGTTTCCGACGGATGAACACTGAAGCTTTCTTT. This encodes CASSFRRMNTEAFF.

This chain links TRBV7-9 with TRBJ1-2, with 7 bases fitting TRBD1. The CDR3 runs 14 residues. With V trimmed by 7 bases and J by 1 base, 6 bases remained unmatched. The germline V gene has CDR1 SEHNR and CDR2 FQNEAQ (reference sequence). The CDR3 DNA follows: TGTGCCAGCAAGGCGGGACAGCTTAACTATGGCTACACCTTC. It encodes CASKAGQLNYGYTF.

CDR3 in DNA: TGTGCCAGCAAAGAGGGGGGGGCCCACACCGGGGAGCTGTTTTTT. Encoded protein: CASKEGGAHTGELFF. The V gene is TRBV2, the J gene TRBJ2-2, with D possibly matching TRBD2 (7 bases). Germline V gene data show CDR1 as SNHLY and CDR2 as FYNNEI. The V and J ends lost 7 bases and 3 bases respectively, with 15 bases between them. The CDR3 extends over 15 amino acids.

J is TRBJ1-6 and V is TRBV4-1; a weak D match, TRBD1 (5 bases). V was shortened by 2 bases and J by 5 bases, with 10 bases between the two germline ends. Germline-derived CDR1 and CDR2 are MGHRA and YSYEKL. This CDR3 has 15 amino acids. CDR3 DNA: TGCGCCAGCAGCCAAACCGGGGGGGATAATTCACCCCTCCACTTT. It encodes CASSQTGGDNSPLHF.

This clone was recorded only once. The chain joins TRBV5-1 to TRBJ2-1; D call uncertain. CDR3 length equals 14 residues. Germline CDR1 reads SGHRS; CDR2 reads YFSETQ. Trimming took off 0 bases at V and 8 bases at J, with 12 bases between the two ends. CDR3: CASSLGSPGDEQFF. For the CDR3, the DNA is TGCGCCAGCAGCTTGGGGTCCCCTGGGGATGAGCAGTTCTTC. Supplemented by reference TRBV5-1 and TRBJ2-1, the full variable domain reads KAGVTQTPRYLIKTRGQQVTLSCSPISGHRSVSWYQQTPGQGLQFLFEYFSETQRNKGNFPGRFSGRQFSNSRSEMNVSTLELGDSALYLCASSLGSPGDEQFFGPGTRLTVL.

The J gene is TRBJ2-1, the V gene TRBV7-3; 7 bases fit TRBD1. V dropped 5 bases and J dropped 9; count of bases not matched to a gene: 7. The CDR3 runs 13 residues. CDR1 is SGHTA and CDR2 is FQGTGA in the germline V gene. The CDR3 spells CASSPGRGIEQFF. The CDR3 DNA is TGTGCCAGCAGCCCCGGCAGGGGGATTGAGCAGTTCTTC.

This clone turned up a few times. The J gene is TRBJ1-1, the V gene TRBV5-1; no clear D. The CDR3 loop spans 17 amino acids. The V gene lost 4 bases and the J gene lost 0 bases, with 19 bases spanning the gap. Per the germline V gene, CDR1 is SGHRS and CDR2 is YFSETQ. The CDR3: CASSAQPVADLNTEAFF. The CDR3 region has the DNA TGCGCCAGCAGCGCCCAACCGGTGGCGGATTTGAACACTGAAGCTTTCTTT.

The count of this clone is one. V and J are TRBV28 and TRBJ1-5; 7 bases map to TRBD1. The CDR3 extends over 17 amino acids. V dropped 4 bases and J dropped 1; count of bases not matched to a gene: 10. Germline assignment: CDR1 MDHEN and CDR2 SYDVKM. CDR3 amino acids: CASSSPRTGGSNQPQHF. CDR3 coding DNA: TGTGCCAGCAGTTCGCCTCGGACAGGTGGAAGCAATCAGCCCCAGCATTTT. Looking up the rest from reference TRBV28 and TRBJ1-5 gives the full variable domain: DVKVTQSSRYLVKRTGEKVFLECVQDMDHENMFWYRQDPGLGLRLIYFSYDVKMKEKGDIPEGYSVSREKKERFSLILESASTNQTSMYLCASSSPRTGGSNQPQHFGDGTRLSIL.

The chain employs TRBV7-7 and TRBJ2-5; D not resolved. The germline V gene encodes CDR1 SSHAT and CDR2 FNYEAQ (reference sequence). V lost 4 bases and J lost 4, with 7 bases in between. The CDR3 covers 12 residues. CDR3 nucleotides: TGTGCCAGCAGCTCCCAAACAGAGACCCAGTACTTC. The encoded protein is CASSSQTETQYF.

The V call is TRBV18, the J call TRBJ2-7; D is perhaps TRBD2 (5 bases). The CDR3 is made up of 12 amino acids. V was shortened by 3 bases and J by 7 bases, with 10 bases between the two germline ends. The germline CDR1 and CDR2 sequences are KGHSH and LQKENI. The CDR3: CASSPYTGEQYF. For the CDR3, the DNA is TGTGCCAGCTCACCGTACACGGGGGAGCAGTACTTC.

The chain is built from TRBV6-1 and TRBJ2-7; a weak D match, TRBD2 (6 bases). The germline V gene encodes CDR1 MNHNS and CDR2 SASEGT. V was pared by 6 bases and J by 7 bases, with 16 bases between. The length of the CDR3 is 13 residues. The CDR3 bases are TGTGCCAGCAGCCCAAGTGGAGGGGATGAGCAGTACTTC. This encodes CASSPSGGDEQYF.

To note about this clone: Without the conserved terminal phenylalanine or tryptophan, this CDR3 likely stems from a read error. It is unclear where the CDR3 begins or ends on the DNA, so no DNA is shown, and the CDR3 is as TCRdb lists it. The chain recombines TRBV25-1 with TRBJ1-2; the table's D gene call, TRBD1, was not cross checked with the DNA. Per germline, CDR1 MGHDK and CDR2 SYGVNS. Both ends counted, the CDR3 spans 12 residues. The CDR3 loop reads CASSEFQGRVGR.

The rearrangement links TRBV7-9 to TRBJ2-1, with D possibly being TRBD1 (6 bases). Looked up from germline, CDR1 is SEHNR and CDR2 is FQNEAQ (reference sequence). This CDR3 has 14 amino acids. Between the trimmed V and J ends, which lost 4 bases and 4 bases, there was a span of 11 bases. The CDR3: CASSWDTGYNEQFF. The CDR3 DNA reads TGTGCCAGCAGCTGGGACACCGGTTACAATGAGCAGTTCTTC.

This clone was picked up one time. The chain has TRBV28 and TRBJ1-4; 7 nucleotides match TRBD1. V shed 5 bases and J 5 bases; nucleotides not matched to a gene: 8. The V gene's germline CDR1 is MDHEN and CDR2 SYDVKM. This CDR3 comprises 15 residues. In nucleotides, the CDR3 is TGTGCCAGCAGTGCCTCGGACAGGATAAATGAAAAACTGTTTTTT. Translating it yields CASSASDRINEKLFF.

The chain links TRBV6-5 to TRBJ2-5; D call uncertain. V gave up 6 bases and J gave up 2 bases, with 13 bases separating them. Germline V gives CDR1 MNHEY, CDR2 SVGAGI. The length of the CDR3 is 14 residues. DNA for the CDR3: TGTGCCAGCAGCCAACAATCCACGCAAGAGACCCAGTACTTC. Translation: CASSQQSTQETQYF.

V gene TRBV5-1 combines with J gene TRBJ2-5, with no clear D. Trimming shortened V by 3 bases and J by 5 bases, and 11 bases separated the two germline ends. The CDR3 length is 13 residues. Germline CDR1 SGHRS, CDR2 YFSETQ. CDR3: CASSWMEPETQYF. CDR3 bases: TGCGCCAGCAGCTGGATGGAACCTGAGACCCAGTACTTC.

The gene calls are TRBV7-9 and TRBJ2-1; D is possibly TRBD2 (5 bases). The CDR3 loop spans 16 amino acids. V dropped 1 base and J dropped 4 bases, with 14 bases sitting between them. Germline values: CDR1 SEHNR, CDR2 FQNEAQ (reference sequence). The chain's CDR3 is CASSLGPGLHYNEQFF. The CDR3 DNA follows: TGTGCCAGCAGCTTAGGACCTGGACTTCATTACAATGAGCAGTTCTTC.